This T cell receptor beta chain was retrieved from a study of blood T cell repertoires in COVID-19. Study-level background: Acute and convalescent COVID-19 specimens originated in the United States, Italy and Spain. T cells, B-cell-depleted T cells, or PBMCs provided the cDNA or gDNA that served as material.

The CDR3 consists of 16 residues. V was pared by 4 bases and J by 5 bases, with 18 bases between. In germline, CDR1 is LGHDT, CDR2 YNNKEL (reference sequence). Methods used by the authors: Amplification of reference gene primers was used by the study to estimate nucleated cell counts. Data came from immunoSEQ multiplex PCR; TCRdb stores just in-frame clones and leaves some out. From that table come the V and J calls and clone size; the DNA was used to work out D and trimming. The sample contains fewer than 250,000 clones, about four fifths of which appear only once. The source is a woman aged 60-70 years with COVID-19, enrolled during active disease. This chain joins TRBV3-1 (or the pseudogene TRBV3-2) and TRBJ1-5; no definite D call. Sequenced: peripheral blood. The CDR3 bases are TGTGCCAGCAGCCCTCGAGCGGGAGGGCCCGATCAGCCCCAGCATTTT. This codes for CASSPRAGGPDQPQHF.